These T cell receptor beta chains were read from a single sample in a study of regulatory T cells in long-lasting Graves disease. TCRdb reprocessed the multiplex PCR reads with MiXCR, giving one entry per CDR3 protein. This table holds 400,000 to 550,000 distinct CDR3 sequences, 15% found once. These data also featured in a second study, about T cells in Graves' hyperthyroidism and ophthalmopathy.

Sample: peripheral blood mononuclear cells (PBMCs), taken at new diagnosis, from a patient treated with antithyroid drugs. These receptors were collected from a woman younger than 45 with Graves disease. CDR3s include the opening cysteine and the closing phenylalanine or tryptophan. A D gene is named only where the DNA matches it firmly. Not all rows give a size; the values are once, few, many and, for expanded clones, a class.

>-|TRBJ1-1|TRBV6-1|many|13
TGTGCCCGAGAGACAAAGCTGCGCCCTGAAGCTTTCTTT
CARETKLRPEAFF
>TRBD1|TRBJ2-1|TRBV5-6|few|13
TGTGCCAGCAGTATGGGACAGCCCAATGAGCAGTTCTTC
CASSMGQPNEQFF
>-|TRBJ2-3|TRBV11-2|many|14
TGTGCCAGCAGCCCACCCGGGGGCGCAGATACGCAGTATTTT
CASSPPGGADTQYF
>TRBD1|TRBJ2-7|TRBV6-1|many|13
TGTGCCAGCAATGGACAGGGTCGGTACGAGCAGTACTTC
CASNGQGRYEQYF
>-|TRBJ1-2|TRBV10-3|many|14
TGTGCCATCAGTTTTACTACAGGAGAATATGGCTACACCTTC
CAISFTTGEYGYTF
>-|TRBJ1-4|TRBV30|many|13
TGTGCCTGGGCCCAGGGTTCTAATGAAAAACTGTTTTTT
CAWAQGSNEKLFF
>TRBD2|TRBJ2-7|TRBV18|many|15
TGTGCCAGCTCACCAGCTAGCGGGAGTGTCTACGAGCAGTACTTC
CASSPASGSVYEQYF
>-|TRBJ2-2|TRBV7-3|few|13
TGTGCCAGCTGCCGACAGGACCCCGGGGAGCTGTTTTTT
CASCRQDPGELFF
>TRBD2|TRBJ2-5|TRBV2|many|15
TGTGCCAGCAGTTTGACTAGCCCCCGGGTGGAGACCCAGTACTTC
CASSLTSPRVETQYF
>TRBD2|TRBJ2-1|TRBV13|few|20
TGCGCCAGCAGCTTGGCCGCTAGCGGGAGCCCCAGTAAATCCTACAGTGAGCAGTTCTTC
CASSLAASGSPSKSYSEQFF
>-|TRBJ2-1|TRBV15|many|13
TGTGCCACCAGCCCTCCCTCCGCAGACGAACCGTTCTTC
CATSPPSADEPFF
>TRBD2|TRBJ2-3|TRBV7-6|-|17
TGTGCCAGCAGCTGGGGGACTAGCGGGAGCACGACAGATACGCAGTATTTT
CASSWGTSGSTTDTQYF
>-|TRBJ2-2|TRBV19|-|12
TGTGCCAGTAGTATGGGGATTGGGGAGCTGTTTTTT
CASSMGIGELFF
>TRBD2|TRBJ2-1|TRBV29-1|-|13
TGCAGCGTTACTAGCGGGACGGGAAATGAGCAGTTCTTC
CSVTSGTGNEQFF
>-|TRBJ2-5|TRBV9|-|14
TGTGCCAGCAGCGTAGAACAGGGGAGGGAGACCCAGTACTTC
CASSVEQGRETQYF